This T cell receptor beta chain stems from a study of CD8+ T cells in alopecia areata. The CDR3 runs to 14 residues. V was pared by 6 bases and J by 6 bases, with 8 bases of the junction left unmatched. Germline V gene data show CDR1 as MDHEN and CDR2 as SYDVKM. Extraction and reverse transcription of RNA yielded cDNA as the sequencing template. The table came from immunoSEQ multiplex PCR; TCRdb's copy has only in-frame clones and leaves some out. This sample carries approximately 89,000 clones, about 53% of them seen once, and the ten largest clones take under 6.5%. Sequenced sample: NKG2D-high CD8+ T cells sorted from blood. V gene TRBV28 combines with J gene TRBJ1-5; the match to TRBD1 covers 7 bases. The receptor was derived from a human donor with alopecia areata. In nucleotides, the CDR3 is TGTGCCAGCAGGTACAGGGGCGATAGTCAGCCCCAGCATTTT. It translates to CASRYRGDSQPQHF.